This T cell receptor beta chain was found in a study of long-term antiretroviral therapy in people with HIV. Study-wide results and limits: Spans of CDR3 length were tighter for HIV repertoires than for controls. Before ART, certain clones expanded, and these dominated the repertoire at all time points. Subsequent to ART, diversity was augmented yet persisted below that of transplant donor controls.

At least one PBMC sample before ART and at least two after were required. For this clone: The antigen is undetermined.

V lost 3 bases and J lost 2, with 12 bases in between. CDR3 length: 14 residues. Germline V CDR1 and CDR2: SGDLS, YYNGEE. An immunoSEQ assay, version v3.0, was performed at survey level. The method was immunoSEQ multiplex PCR; TCRdb's version includes in-frame clones alone and lacks a portion of them. This sample has roughly 14,000 clones; about 80% occur once, and the top ten carry under 20%. Sample: unsorted PBMCs, taken 1.3 years before starting antiretroviral therapy. The chain joins TRBV9 to TRBJ2-7, with a weak D call TRBD2 (7 bases). The origin of this receptor is a man in his forties with HIV. CDR3 bases: TGTGCCAGCAGCGGGGGGGGACACCCCTACGAGCAGTACTTC. This sequence encodes CASSGGGHPYEQYF.